Following are 25 T cell receptor beta chains from one sample sequenced in a study of T-cell memory formation after mild COVID-19. One entry per CDR3 protein results from TCRdb running MiXCR on the 5' RACE reads. The data contain hundreds of thousands of distinct CDR3 sequences, 17% of them singletons. The sample consisted of PBMCs or a T cell subset sorted from them (not recorded which). Every receptor here comes from an adult woman who had mild COVID-19 (a few samples of this study predate the infection). Cell type and time point are not known.

The chain joins TRBV2 to TRBJ2-5, with D perhaps TRBD2 (6 bases). CDR1 SNHLY and CDR2 FYNNEI come from the germline V gene. V was clipped by 10 bases and J by 1 base, with 10 bases between them. This CDR3 has 12 amino acids. The CDR3 spells CATRGFQETQYF. DNA of the CDR3: TGTGCCACCCGGGGGTTCCAAGAGACCCAGTACTTC.

This clonotype was counted many times. The chain has TRBV20-1 and TRBJ2-2; D may be TRBD1 (6 bases). Trimming took off 5 bases at V and 4 bases at J, with 14 bases between the two ends. This CDR3 is 14 amino acids long. Germline V gene data show CDR1 as DFQATT and CDR2 as SNEGSKA (reference sequence). The CDR3 DNA is TGCAGTGCTCAACAGGGAAGAAGCACCGGGGAGCTGTTTTTT. It codes for CSAQQGRSTGELFF.

This clonotype was counted only a few times. CDR3 sequence (DNA): TGTGCCAGCAGCTCATCCGGGACTAGCGGGATGGACCAAGAGACCCAGTACTTC. Protein: CASSSSGTSGMDQETQYF. The chain recombines TRBV13 with TRBJ2-5; 13 nucleotides align to TRBD2. J gave up 0 bases and V 4 bases, and 8 bases lay outside the gene matches. The CDR3 extends over 18 amino acids. Germline V gene lookup returns CDR1 PRHDT and CDR2 FYEKMQ (reference sequence).

This clonotype was counted only a few times. V gene TRBV20-1 combines with J gene TRBJ2-4; D could derive from TRBD1 or TRBD2 (6 bases each). Germline V gene sequence: CDR1 DFQATT, CDR2 SNEGSKA (reference sequence). This CDR3 is built from 15 residues. Between the trimmed V and J ends, which lost 0 bases and 6 bases, there was a span of 15 bases. As DNA, the CDR3 is TGCAGTGCTAGAGAAGGGGGGAGCCACAGAAACATTCAGTACTTC. Amino acids: CSAREGGSHRNIQYF.

The chain combines TRBV20-1 with TRBJ2-1, with 10 positions matching TRBD2. CDR1 and CDR2 (germline): DFQATT, SNEGSKA (reference sequence). Trimming took 6 bases from V and 10 from J; bases not matched to a gene: 15. This CDR3 is 15 amino acids long. The chain's CDR3 is CSAIASGRAGGEQFF. Here the CDR3 DNA reads TGCAGTGCGATTGCCAGCGGGAGGGCCGGAGGGGAGCAGTTCTTC.

This chain uses TRBV6-2 or TRBV6-3 with TRBJ2-5, with TRBD2 matching 7 bases. Germline values: CDR1 MNHEY, CDR2 SVGEGT. The ends lost 4 bases at V and 1 base at J; junction bases unmatched: 9. The CDR3 is made up of 16 amino acids. CDR3 sequence (DNA): TGTGCCAGCAGTTCCCCTGGTAGCGGGCGCCAAGAGACCCAGTACTTC. It yields the protein CASSSPGSGRQETQYF.

In its sample, this clonotype was seen a few times. The chain links TRBV6-2 or TRBV6-3 to TRBJ2-2; TRBD2 matches at 10 bases. Germline lookup yields CDR1 MNHEY and CDR2 SVGEGT. Unmatched junction bases numbered 14, after V lost 7 bases and J lost 0 bases. The length of the CDR3 is 19 residues. CDR3 protein: CASKLRSLAGDSNTGELFF. The CDR3 DNA reads TGTGCCAGCAAGTTACGGAGTCTAGCGGGGGACTCGAACACCGGGGAGCTGTTTTTT.

This clonotype has more than one count but fewer than ten. V usage is TRBV4-2 and J usage is TRBJ1-1; D is unresolved. CDR1 is LGHNA and CDR2 is YNFKEQ in the germline V gene. The CDR3 sequence is 15 residues long. Trimming cost V 3 bases and J 5 bases, with 16 bases left between them. CDR3 in amino acids: CASSQRGRGRTEAFF. In nucleotides, the CDR3 is TGTGCCAGCAGCCAGCGTGGCCGGGGAAGAACTGAAGCTTTCTTT.

This clonotype was recorded many times. This chain connects TRBV5-1 to TRBJ1-1; no firm D call. CDR3 size: 15 residues. Trimming removed 1 base at V and 1 base at J, with 11 bases between. Germline values: CDR1 SGHRS, CDR2 YFSETQ. CDR3 DNA: TGCGCCAGCAGCTTGTCCGCAGGCGGGAACACTGAAGCTTTCTTT. Amino acid sequence: CASSLSAGGNTEAFF.

The V and J genes are TRBV3-1 and TRBJ2-3; 9 nucleotides match TRBD2. The CDR3 loop spans 14 amino acids. The V and J ends lost 4 bases and 5 bases, in that order; junction bases with no gene match: 4. CDR1 LGHDT and CDR2 YNNKEL come from the germline V gene (reference sequence). The CDR3 region has the DNA TGTGCCAGCAGCCCTAGCGGGGTGAGAGATACGCAGTATTTT. Amino acid sequence: CASSPSGVRDTQYF.

This clonotype was seen only a few times. The chain carries TRBV29-1 and TRBJ2-5; D may correspond to TRBD1 or TRBD2 (6 bases each). This CDR3 is built from 12 residues. The ends were cut back, 4 bases at V and 3 bases at J, with 9 bases in the middle. Germline assignment: CDR1 SQVTM and CDR2 ANQGSEA. The DNA for the CDR3 is TGCAGCGTTGGGGGGGCCGAAGAGACCCAGTACTTC. This encodes CSVGGAEETQYF. The variable domain in full, with the rest retrieved from reference TRBV29-1 and TRBJ2-5, is SAVISQKPSRDICQRGTSLTIQCQVDSQVTMMFWYRQQPGQSLTLIATANQGSEATYESGFVIDKFPISRPNLTFSTLTVSNMSPEDSSIYLCSVGGAEETQYFGPGTRLLVL.

This clonotype was observed at least ten times. The chain recombines TRBV6-4 with TRBJ1-1, with D unclear. The CDR3 consists of 14 residues. Germline values: CDR1 MRHNA, CDR2 SNTAGT. The V and J ends lost 6 bases and 1 base respectively, with 12 bases between them. The CDR3 nucleotides read TGTGCCAGCAGCGCCGGGTCTGAGAACACTGAAGCTTTCTTT. Protein product: CASSAGSENTEAFF.

The chain recombines TRBV12-3 or TRBV12-4 with TRBJ1-2; the D gene is possibly TRBD1 (6 bases). This CDR3 region has 14 residues. Trimming took 8 bases from V and 1 from J, leaving 14 bases between them. The CDR3, as DNA: TGTGCCAGCGCAAAGTCGGACAGTAACTATGGCTACACCTTC. It is translated as CASAKSDSNYGYTF.

This clonotype appeared a few times. This chain joins TRBV7-9 and TRBJ2-2; D possibly corresponds to TRBD1 (6 bases). The CDR3 length is 14 residues. V was clipped by 3 bases and J by 4 bases, with 9 bases between them. Germline V lookup: CDR1 SEHNR, CDR2 FQNEAQ (reference sequence). The CDR3 nucleotides read TGTGCCAGCAGCTTTCAGGGGACCACCGGGGAGCTGTTTTTT. Residues: CASSFQGTTGELFF.

This clonotype has a handful of counts. The chain carries TRBV19 and TRBJ2-7, with 8 positions matching TRBD2. The V gene's germline CDR1 is LNHDA and CDR2 SQIVND (reference sequence). Germline trimming cut 3 bases from V and 3 bases from J; bases unmatched to any gene: 4. This CDR3 comprises 14 residues. The CDR3 reads CASSISSGSYEQYF. In DNA form, the CDR3 reads TGTGCCAGTAGTATTTCGAGCGGGAGCTACGAGCAGTACTTC.

This clonotype was found many times. This chain links TRBV5-1 with TRBJ2-7; the match to TRBD1 covers 9 bases. The trim removed 4 bases at V and 2 bases at J, leaving 7 bases unmatched. This CDR3 has 15 amino acids. From germline, CDR1 is SGHRS and CDR2 YFSETQ. CDR3 sequence reads: CASSQPGQGPYEQYF. The CDR3 DNA follows: TGCGCCAGCAGCCAGCCGGGACAGGGACCCTACGAGCAGTACTTC.

V usage is TRBV7-3 and J usage is TRBJ2-1; TRBD1 agrees at 7 bases. Germline CDR1 is SGHTA and CDR2 is FQGTGA. CDR3 length equals 13 residues. The ends lost 5 bases at V and 10 bases at J; junction bases unmatched: 8. The CDR3 here is CASSQTGPGEQFF. Written as DNA, the CDR3 is TGTGCCAGCAGCCAGACAGGGCCTGGGGAGCAGTTCTTC.

V gene TRBV20-1 combines with J gene TRBJ1-2; no clear D. This CDR3 spans 13 amino acids. V lost 7 bases, J lost 4 bases, and 16 bases lay in between. Per germline, CDR1 DFQATT and CDR2 SNEGSKA (reference sequence). CDR3 DNA sequence: TGCAGTGGCCAGGTCGGGCTGGGCTATGGCTACACCTTC. Translating it yields CSGQVGLGYGYTF.

This chain uses TRBV15 with TRBJ2-7; D gene unclear. Looked up from germline, CDR1 is LNHNV and CDR2 is YYDKDF (reference sequence). V was clipped by 5 bases and J by 4 bases, with 9 bases between them. The CDR3 runs 12 residues. CDR3 in amino acids: CATSDTLYEQYF. In DNA form, the CDR3 reads TGTGCCACCAGCGACACCCTATACGAGCAGTACTTC.

This clonotype was recorded at least ten times. The chain uses TRBV15 and TRBJ1-3, with no clear D. Germline CDR1 is LNHNV and CDR2 is YYDKDF (reference sequence). The CDR3 has 15 amino acids. Between the trimmed V and J ends, which lost 1 base and 3 bases, there was a span of 10 bases. CDR3 in amino acids: CATSRARASGNTIYF. Here the CDR3 DNA reads TGTGCCACCAGCAGAGCTCGGGCGAGTGGAAACACCATATATTTT.

This CDR3 is CASSQATSGALLGEQYF. CDR3 DNA sequence: TGTGCCAGCAGCCAGGCGACTAGCGGGGCCCTTTTAGGCGAGCAGTACTTC. V is TRBV4-2 and J is TRBJ2-7, with 11 positions matching TRBD2. Germline V gene data show CDR1 as LGHNA and CDR2 as YNFKEQ. This CDR3 is 17 amino acids long. The V gene end was trimmed by 3 bases and the J gene end by 6 bases; junction bases not matched to a gene: 13.

The chain employs TRBV11-3 and TRBJ1-2; 12 positions agree with TRBD1. The CDR3 spans 17 residues. The trim removed 4 bases at V and 6 bases at J, leaving 12 bases unmatched. Germline V gene data show CDR1 as SGHNT and CDR2 as YENEEA. The CDR3, as DNA: TGTGCCAGCAGCTCCTGGGGACAGGGGGCGAAAGTTGATGGCTACACCTTC. Its translation: CASSSWGQGAKVDGYTF. Full variable domain (outside the CDR3, taken from reference TRBV11-3 and TRBJ1-2): EAGVVQSPRYKIIEKKQPVAFWCNPISGHNTLYWYLQNLGQGPELLIRYENEEAVDDSQLPKDRFSAERLKGVDSTLKIQPAELGDSAVYLCASSSWGQGAKVDGYTFGSGTRLTVV.

This clonotype was observed a handful of times. The chain employs TRBV6-4 and TRBJ2-6, with TRBD2 as a possible D gene (5 bases). CDR1 and CDR2 (germline): MRHNA, SNTAGT. With 3 bases removed from V and 2 bases from J, the gap between germline ends came to 17 bases. CDR3 length: 18 residues. This CDR3 is CASSEDYSPLPGANVLTF. CDR3 DNA: TGTGCCAGCAGTGAAGACTACAGTCCCCTTCCTGGGGCCAACGTCCTGACTTTC.

This clonotype showed up just a few times. V is TRBV2 and J is TRBJ2-1; tentative D call: TRBD2 (7 bases). There are 13 residues in the CDR3. Germline lookup yields CDR1 SNHLY and CDR2 FYNNEI. V gave up 6 bases and J gave up 5 bases, with 11 bases separating them. This CDR3 reads CASSRGANNEQFF. CDR3 DNA sequence: TGTGCCAGCAGCCGGGGGGCCAACAATGAGCAGTTCTTC.

CDR3 amino acids: CSARDTGGEVDTEAFF. In DNA, the CDR3 is TGCAGTGCTAGAGATACAGGGGGCGAGGTCGACACTGAAGCTTTCTTT. This sequence joins TRBV20-1 and TRBJ1-1; 9 nucleotides match TRBD1. Germline V gene data show CDR1 as DFQATT and CDR2 as SNEGSKA (reference sequence). This CDR3 has 16 amino acids. V gave up 0 bases and J gave up 3 bases; unmatched junction bases: 8.